Listed here is a single TCR beta chain. Its antigen is still unknown. Germline CDR1 and CDR2: ENHRY and SYGVKD. The junction had 4 bases not matched to a gene; V was cut back by 3 bases and J by 1 base. The CDR3 length is 15 residues. The donors were healthy bone marrow donors. The data are from a study of cytomegalovirus exposure and HLA in healthy donors. Turning to the study itself: Within an early data release were roughly 83 million unique TCRs drawn from HLA-typed donors.

Study observations and caveats: Listed as cytomegalovirus-associated were 150 or so TCR beta chains. The authors reported that TCR beta sequences could predict HLA-A and HLA-B alleles. These predictions were accurate for most subjects in the first cohort.

With 60 Vbeta and 13 Jbeta primers, the PCR was carried out. The method was immunoSEQ multiplex PCR; TCRdb's version includes in-frame clones alone and lacks a portion of them. This repertoire shows about 160,000 clones, 60% to 85% found once; its top ten account for roughly 6.8%. This TCR came from a man aged 50-60 years in good health and CMV-seropositive. Sequenced sample: PBMCs. The chain links TRBV10-3 to TRBJ2-7, with 9 positions matching TRBD2. CDR3 nucleotide sequence: TGTGCCATCAGTGACCTAACTAGCGGGTCCTACGAGCAGTACTTC. This sequence encodes CAISDLTSGSYEQYF.